What follows describes a single T cell receptor (beta chain). With V trimmed by 3 bases and J by 10 bases, 13 bases remained unmatched. This CDR3 is built from 17 residues. Preparing the TCRbeta library involved the use of unique molecular identifiers. One entry per CDR3 protein results from TCRdb running MiXCR on the PCR reads. The table lists roughly 500,000 distinct CDR3 sequences, about 33% of them singletons. The data are from a study of T-cell reconstitution after alpha-beta-depleted transplantation in children. The chain links TRBV12-3 or TRBV12-4 to TRBJ2-1; 12 positions match TRBD2. The sequence was collected from a human donor who donated a stem cell graft to a child with aplastic anemia. This sample comprised PBMCs from the stem cell graft donor, obtained from the stem cell graft. CDR3 nucleotides: TGTGCCAGCAGTTTGTGGGCTAGCGGGAGGGCTAGGGCGGAGCAGTTCTTC. This sequence encodes CASSLWASGRARAEQFF.